This TCR beta chain stems from a study of memory CD4+ T cells and cytomegalovirus serostatus. Turning to the study itself: Donors were healthy Belgian adults, several CMV seropositive and about 24 seronegative.

The sort gate was single viable CD3+CD4+CD8-CD45RO+ cells for memory CD4+ T cells. Details on this clone: Its target is not known.

Measured with immunoSEQ multiplex PCR; TCRdb has only the in-frame clones, and not every one. Altogether about 50,000 clones are present, under 85% being singletons, with the ten largest covering 0.61%. General study points: CD4+ memory repertoires contained 67 of 164 reported CMV TCRbeta sequences.

The sequence was collected from an adult in good health and CMV-seronegative. The sample taken for sequencing was memory CD4+ T cells from blood.

The CDR3 region has the DNA TGTGCCAGCAGCGTAGACGGTAGCGGGCTCGCGCCGGGGGAGCAGTTCTTC. Encoded protein: CASSVDGSGLAPGEQFF. The J gene is TRBJ2-1, the V gene TRBV9; 7 bases line up with TRBD2. Germline CDR1 reads SGDLS; CDR2 reads YYNGEE. CDR3 size: 17 residues. V dropped 0 bases and J dropped 10; count of bases not matched to a gene: 16.